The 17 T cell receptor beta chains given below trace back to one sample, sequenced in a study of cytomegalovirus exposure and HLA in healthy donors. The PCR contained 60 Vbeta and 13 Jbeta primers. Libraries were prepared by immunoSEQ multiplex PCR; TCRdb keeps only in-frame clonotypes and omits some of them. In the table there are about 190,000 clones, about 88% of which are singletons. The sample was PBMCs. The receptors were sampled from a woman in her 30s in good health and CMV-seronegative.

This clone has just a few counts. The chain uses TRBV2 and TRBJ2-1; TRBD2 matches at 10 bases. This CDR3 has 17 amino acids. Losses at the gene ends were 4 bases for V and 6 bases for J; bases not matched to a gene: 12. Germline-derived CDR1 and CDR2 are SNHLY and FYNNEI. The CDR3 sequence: CASSAPGQAGGLNEQFF. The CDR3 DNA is TGTGCCAGCAGTGCCCCCGGCCAAGCGGGGGGGCTCAATGAGCAGTTCTTC. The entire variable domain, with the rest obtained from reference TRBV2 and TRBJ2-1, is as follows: EPEVTQTPSHQVTQMGQEVILRCVPISNHLYFYWYRQILGQKVEFLVSFYNNEISEKSEIFDDQFSVERPDGSNFTLKIRSTKLEDSAMYFCASSAPGQAGGLNEQFFGPGTRLTVL.

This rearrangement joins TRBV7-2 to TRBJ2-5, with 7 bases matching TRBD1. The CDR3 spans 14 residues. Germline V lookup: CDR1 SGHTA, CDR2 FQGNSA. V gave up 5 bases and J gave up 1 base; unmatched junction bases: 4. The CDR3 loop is CASSRDSSQETQYF. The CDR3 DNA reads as TGTGCCAGCAGCCGGGACAGTTCCCAAGAGACCCAGTACTTC.

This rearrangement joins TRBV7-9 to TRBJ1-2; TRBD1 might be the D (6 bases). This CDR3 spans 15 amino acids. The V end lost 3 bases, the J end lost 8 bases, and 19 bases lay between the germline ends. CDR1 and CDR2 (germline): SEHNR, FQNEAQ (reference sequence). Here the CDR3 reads CASSFMSVQGRGYTF. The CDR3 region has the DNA TGTGCCAGCAGCTTTATGAGTGTACAGGGTCGGGGCTACACCTTC.

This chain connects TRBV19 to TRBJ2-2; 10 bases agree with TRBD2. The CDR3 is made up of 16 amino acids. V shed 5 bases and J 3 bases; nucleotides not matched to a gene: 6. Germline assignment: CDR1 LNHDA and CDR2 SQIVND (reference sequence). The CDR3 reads CASSHGLAAHTGELFF. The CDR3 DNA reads TGTGCCAGTAGTCATGGACTAGCGGCTCACACCGGGGAGCTGTTTTTT.

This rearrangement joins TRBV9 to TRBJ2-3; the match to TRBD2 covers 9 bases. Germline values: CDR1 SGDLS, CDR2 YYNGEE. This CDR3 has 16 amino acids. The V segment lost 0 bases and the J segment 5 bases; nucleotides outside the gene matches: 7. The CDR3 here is CASSVGNSGREDTQYF. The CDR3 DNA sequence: TGTGCCAGCAGCGTAGGGAATAGCGGGAGAGAAGATACGCAGTATTTT.

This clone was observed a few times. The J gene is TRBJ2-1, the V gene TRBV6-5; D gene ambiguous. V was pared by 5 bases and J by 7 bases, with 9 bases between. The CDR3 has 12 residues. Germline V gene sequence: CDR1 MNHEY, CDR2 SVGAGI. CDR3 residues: CASSPLSNEQFF. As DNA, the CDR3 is TGTGCCAGCAGTCCCCTTTCGAATGAGCAGTTCTTC.

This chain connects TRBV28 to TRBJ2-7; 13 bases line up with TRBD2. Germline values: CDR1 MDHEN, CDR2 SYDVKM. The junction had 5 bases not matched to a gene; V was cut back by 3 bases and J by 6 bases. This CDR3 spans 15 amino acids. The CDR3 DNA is TGTGCCAGCAGTTTGACTAGCGGGAGGTTCGGCGAGCAGTACTTC. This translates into CASSLTSGRFGEQYF.

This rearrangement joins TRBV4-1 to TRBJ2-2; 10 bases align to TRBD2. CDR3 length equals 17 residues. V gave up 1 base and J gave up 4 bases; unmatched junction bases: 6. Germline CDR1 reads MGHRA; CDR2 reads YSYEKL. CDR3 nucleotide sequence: TGCGCCAGCAGCCAAGCGGTAGGACTAGCGGTCACCGGGGAGCTGTTTTTT. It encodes CASSQAVGLAVTGELFF.

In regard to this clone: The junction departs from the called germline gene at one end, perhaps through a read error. Here the CDR3 DNA reads TGCAGTGCCTACCTCTCCCACGAGCAGTACTTC. It yields the protein CSAYLSHEQYF. This chain connects TRBV20-1 to TRBJ2-7; D gene ambiguous. CDR3 size: 11 residues. CDR1 is DFQATT, CDR2 SNEGSKA, per germline (reference sequence).

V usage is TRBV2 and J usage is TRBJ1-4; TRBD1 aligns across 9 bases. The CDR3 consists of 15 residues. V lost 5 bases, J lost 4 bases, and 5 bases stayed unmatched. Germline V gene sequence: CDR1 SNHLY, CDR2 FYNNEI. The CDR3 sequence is CASSPWTGVNEKLFF. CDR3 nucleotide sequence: TGTGCCAGCAGTCCATGGACAGGGGTTAATGAAAAACTGTTTTTT.

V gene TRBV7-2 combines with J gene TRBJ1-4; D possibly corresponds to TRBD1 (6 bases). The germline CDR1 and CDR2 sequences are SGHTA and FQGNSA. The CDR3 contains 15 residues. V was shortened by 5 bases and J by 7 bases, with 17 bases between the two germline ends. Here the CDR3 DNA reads TGTGCCAGCAGCCCGGTAGGGGGAGTAAGTGAAAAACTGTTTTTT. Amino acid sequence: CASSPVGGVSEKLFF.

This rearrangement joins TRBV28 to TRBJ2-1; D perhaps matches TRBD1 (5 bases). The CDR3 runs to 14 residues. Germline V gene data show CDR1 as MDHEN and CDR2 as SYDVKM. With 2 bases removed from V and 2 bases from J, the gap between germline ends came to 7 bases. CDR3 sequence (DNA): TGTGCCAGCAGTTTACTAGGGGCCTACAATGAGCAGTTCTTC. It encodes CASSLLGAYNEQFF.

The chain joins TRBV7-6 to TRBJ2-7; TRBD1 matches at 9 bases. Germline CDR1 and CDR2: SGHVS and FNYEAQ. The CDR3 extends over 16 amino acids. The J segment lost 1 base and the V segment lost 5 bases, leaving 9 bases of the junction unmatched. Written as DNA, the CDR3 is TGTGCCAGCAGCGCGTTACAGGGGGCGCAGTCCTACGAGCAGTACTTC. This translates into CASSALQGAQSYEQYF.

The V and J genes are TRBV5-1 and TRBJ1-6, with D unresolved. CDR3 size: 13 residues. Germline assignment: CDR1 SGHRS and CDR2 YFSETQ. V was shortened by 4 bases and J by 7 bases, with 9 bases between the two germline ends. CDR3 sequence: CASSLELNSPLHF. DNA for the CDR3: TGCGCCAGCAGCCTTGAACTCAATTCACCCCTCCACTTT.

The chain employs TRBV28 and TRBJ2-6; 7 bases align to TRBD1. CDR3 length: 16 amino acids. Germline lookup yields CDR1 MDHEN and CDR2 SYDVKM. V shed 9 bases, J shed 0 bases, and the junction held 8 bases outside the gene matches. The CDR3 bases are TGTGCCAGTCAGGGACAGATCCGCTCTGGGGCCAACGTCCTGACTTTC. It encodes CASQGQIRSGANVLTF.

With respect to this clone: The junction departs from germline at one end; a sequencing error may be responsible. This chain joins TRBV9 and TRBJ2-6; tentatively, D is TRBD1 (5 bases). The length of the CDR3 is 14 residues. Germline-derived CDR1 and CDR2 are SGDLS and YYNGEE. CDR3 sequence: CASSGTSGANVLTF. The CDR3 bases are TGTGCCAGCAGCGGAACCTCTGGGGCCAACGTCCTGACCTTC.

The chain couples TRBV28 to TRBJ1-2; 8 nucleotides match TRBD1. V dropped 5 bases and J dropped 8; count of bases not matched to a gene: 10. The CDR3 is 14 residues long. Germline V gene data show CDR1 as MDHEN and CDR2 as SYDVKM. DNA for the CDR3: TGTGCCAGCAGTCCTCACCCGACAGGGGAGGGCTACACCTTC. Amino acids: CASSPHPTGEGYTF.